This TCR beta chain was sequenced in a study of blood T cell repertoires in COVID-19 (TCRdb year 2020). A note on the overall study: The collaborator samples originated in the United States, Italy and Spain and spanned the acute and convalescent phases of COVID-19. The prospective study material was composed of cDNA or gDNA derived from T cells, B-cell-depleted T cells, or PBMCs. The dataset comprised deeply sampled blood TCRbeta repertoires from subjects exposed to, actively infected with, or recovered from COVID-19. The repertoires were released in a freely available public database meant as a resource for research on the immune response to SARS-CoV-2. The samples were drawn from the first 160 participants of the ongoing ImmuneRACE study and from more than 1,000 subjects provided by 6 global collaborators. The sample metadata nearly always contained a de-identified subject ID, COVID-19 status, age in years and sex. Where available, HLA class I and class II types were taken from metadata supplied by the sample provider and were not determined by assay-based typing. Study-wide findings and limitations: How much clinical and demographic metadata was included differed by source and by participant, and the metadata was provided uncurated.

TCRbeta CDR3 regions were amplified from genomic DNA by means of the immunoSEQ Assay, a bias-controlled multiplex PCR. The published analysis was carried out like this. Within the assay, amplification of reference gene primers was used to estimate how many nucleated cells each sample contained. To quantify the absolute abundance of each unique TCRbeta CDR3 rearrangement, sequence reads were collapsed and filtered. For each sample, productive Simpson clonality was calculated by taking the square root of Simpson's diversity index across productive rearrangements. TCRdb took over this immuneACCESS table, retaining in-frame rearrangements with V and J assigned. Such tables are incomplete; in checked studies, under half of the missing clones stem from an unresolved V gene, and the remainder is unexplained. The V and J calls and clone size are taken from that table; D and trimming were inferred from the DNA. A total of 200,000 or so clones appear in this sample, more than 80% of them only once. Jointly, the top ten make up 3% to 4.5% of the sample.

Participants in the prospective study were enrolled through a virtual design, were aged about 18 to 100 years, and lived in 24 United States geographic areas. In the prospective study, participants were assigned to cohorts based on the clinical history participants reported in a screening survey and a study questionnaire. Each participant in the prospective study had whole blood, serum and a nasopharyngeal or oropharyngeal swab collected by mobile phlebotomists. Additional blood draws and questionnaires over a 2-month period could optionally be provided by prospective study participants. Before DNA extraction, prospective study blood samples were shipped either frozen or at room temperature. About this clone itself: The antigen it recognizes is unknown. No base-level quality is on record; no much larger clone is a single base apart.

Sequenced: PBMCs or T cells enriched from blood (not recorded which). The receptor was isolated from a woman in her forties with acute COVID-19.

At the DNA level, the sequence is TGCGCCAGCAGCTCGGGGACAGGGGCGAACACTGAAGCTTTCTTT. Translated, this is CASSSGTGANTEAFF. This chain is built from TRBV5-1 and TRBJ1-1; 10 bases in the junction line up with TRBD1. Germline trimming amounts to 3 bases on V and 1 base on J, with 3 as the count of junction bases outside the gene matches. From the cysteine through the phenylalanine, the CDR3 covers 15 amino acids. The only DNA kept is the CDR3, 45 bases in frame from the first base. The germline V gene supplies CDR1 SGHRS and CDR2 YFSETQ.